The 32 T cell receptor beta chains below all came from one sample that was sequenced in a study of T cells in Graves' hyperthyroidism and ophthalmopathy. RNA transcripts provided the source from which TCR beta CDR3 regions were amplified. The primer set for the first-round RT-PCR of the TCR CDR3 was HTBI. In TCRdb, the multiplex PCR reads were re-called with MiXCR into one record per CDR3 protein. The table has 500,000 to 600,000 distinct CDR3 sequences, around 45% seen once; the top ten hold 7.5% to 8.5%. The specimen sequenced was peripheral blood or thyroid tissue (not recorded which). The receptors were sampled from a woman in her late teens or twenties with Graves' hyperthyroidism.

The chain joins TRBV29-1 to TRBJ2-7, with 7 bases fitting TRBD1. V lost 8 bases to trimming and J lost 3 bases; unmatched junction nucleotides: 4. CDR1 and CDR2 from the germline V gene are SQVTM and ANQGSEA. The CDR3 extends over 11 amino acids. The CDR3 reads CSFGQDYEQYF. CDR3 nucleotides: TGCAGCTTCGGACAGGACTACGAGCAGTACTTC.

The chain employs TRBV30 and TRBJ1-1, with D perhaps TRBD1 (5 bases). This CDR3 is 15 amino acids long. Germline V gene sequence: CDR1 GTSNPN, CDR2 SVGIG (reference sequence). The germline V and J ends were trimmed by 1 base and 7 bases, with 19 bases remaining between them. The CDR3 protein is CAWSGEGKDSLEAFF. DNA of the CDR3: TGTGCCTGGAGTGGGGAGGGGAAGGACTCCCTTGAAGCTTTCTTT. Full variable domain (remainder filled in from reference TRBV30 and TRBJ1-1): SQTIHQWPATLVQPVGSPLSLECTVEGTSNPNLYWYRQAAGRGLQLLFYSVGIGQISSEVPQNLSASRPQDRQFILSSKKLLLSDSGFYLCAWSGEGKDSLEAFFGQGTRLTVV.

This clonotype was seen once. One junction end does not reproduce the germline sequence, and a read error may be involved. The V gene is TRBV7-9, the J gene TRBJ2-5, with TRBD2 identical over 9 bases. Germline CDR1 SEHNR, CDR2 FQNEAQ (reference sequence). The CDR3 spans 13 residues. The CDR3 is CASSLISGRSQQF. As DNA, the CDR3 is TGTGCCAGCAGTTTGATTAGCGGGAGATCTCAGCAGTTC.

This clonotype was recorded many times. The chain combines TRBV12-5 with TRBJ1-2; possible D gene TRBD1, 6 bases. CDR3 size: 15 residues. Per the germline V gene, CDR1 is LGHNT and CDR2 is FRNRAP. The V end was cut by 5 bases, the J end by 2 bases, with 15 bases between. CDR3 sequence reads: CASGPAADRNYGYTF. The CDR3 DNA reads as TGTGCTAGTGGTCCCGCCGCGGACAGAAACTATGGCTACACCTTC. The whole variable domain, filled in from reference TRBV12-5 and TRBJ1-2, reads DARVTQTPRHKVTEMGQEVTMRCQPILGHNTVFWYRQTMMQGLELLAYFRNRAPLDDSGMPKDRFSAEMPDATLATLKIQPSEPRDSAVYFCASGPAADRNYGYTFGSGTRLTVV.

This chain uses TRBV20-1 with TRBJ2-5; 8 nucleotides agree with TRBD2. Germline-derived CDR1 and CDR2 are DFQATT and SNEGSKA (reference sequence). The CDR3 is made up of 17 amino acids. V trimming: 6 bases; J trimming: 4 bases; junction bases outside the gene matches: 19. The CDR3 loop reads CSATSIREGGLGETQYF. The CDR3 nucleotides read TGCAGTGCCACTAGTATCCGGGAGGGGGGGCTCGGAGAGACCCAGTACTTC.

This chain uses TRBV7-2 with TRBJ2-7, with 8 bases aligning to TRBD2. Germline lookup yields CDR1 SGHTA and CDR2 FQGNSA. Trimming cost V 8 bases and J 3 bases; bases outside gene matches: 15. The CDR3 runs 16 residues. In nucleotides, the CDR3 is TGTGCCAGCTCCTCTTCCACTAGCGGAATTATCTACGAGCAGTACTTC. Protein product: CASSSSTSGIIYEQYF.

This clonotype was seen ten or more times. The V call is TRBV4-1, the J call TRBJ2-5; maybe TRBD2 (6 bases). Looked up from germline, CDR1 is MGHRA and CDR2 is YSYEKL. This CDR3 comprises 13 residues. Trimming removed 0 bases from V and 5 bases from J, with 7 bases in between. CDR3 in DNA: TGCGCCAGCAGCCAAGAGGGGAGGGAGACCCAGTACTTC. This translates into CASSQEGRETQYF.

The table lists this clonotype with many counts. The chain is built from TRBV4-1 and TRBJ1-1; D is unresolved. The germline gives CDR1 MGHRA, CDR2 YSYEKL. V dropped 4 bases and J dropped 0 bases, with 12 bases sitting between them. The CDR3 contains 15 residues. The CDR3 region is CASSRRQAMNTEAFF. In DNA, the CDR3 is TGCGCCAGCAGCCGCCGACAAGCAATGAACACTGAAGCTTTCTTT.

The CDR3 sequence is CASSLDRVSQETQYF. CDR3 coding DNA: TGTGCCAGCAGCTTAGACAGGGTGAGCCAAGAGACCCAGTACTTC. The chain couples TRBV7-3 to TRBJ2-7; 7 nucleotides agree with TRBD1. The end of the DNA fits TRBJ2-5 better, so the J call may be wrong. The length of the CDR3 is 15 residues. The V gene's germline CDR1 is SGHTA and CDR2 FQGTGA.

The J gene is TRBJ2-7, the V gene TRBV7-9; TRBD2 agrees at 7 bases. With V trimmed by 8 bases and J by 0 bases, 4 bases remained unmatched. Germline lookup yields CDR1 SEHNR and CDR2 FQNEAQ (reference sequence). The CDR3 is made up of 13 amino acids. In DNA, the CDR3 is TGTGCCAGCCCACTAGCGCTCTCCTACGAGCAGTACTTC. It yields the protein CASPLALSYEQYF. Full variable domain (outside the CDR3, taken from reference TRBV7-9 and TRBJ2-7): DTGVSQNPRHKITKRGQNVTFRCDPISEHNRLYWYRQTLGQGPEFLTYFQNEAQLEKSRLLSDRFSAERPKGSFSTLEIQRTEQGDSAMYLCASPLALSYEQYFGPGTRLTVT.

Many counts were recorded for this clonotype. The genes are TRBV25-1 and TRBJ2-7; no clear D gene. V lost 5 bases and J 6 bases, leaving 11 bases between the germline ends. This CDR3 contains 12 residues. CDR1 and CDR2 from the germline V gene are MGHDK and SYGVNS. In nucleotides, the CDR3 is TGTGCCAGCAGTAGTCCATCGCTCGAGCAGTACTTC. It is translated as CASSSPSLEQYF.

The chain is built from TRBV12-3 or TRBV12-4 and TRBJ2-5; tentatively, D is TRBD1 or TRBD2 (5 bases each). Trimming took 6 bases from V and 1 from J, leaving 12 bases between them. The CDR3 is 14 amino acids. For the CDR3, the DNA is TGTGCCAGCAGACCCCTCGGGACCCAAGAGACCCAGTACTTC. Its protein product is CASRPLGTQETQYF.

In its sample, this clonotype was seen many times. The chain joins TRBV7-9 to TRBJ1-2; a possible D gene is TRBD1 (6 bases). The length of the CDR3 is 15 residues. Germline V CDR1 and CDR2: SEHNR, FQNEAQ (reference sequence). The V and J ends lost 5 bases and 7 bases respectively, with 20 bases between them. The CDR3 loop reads CASSALNPGGGGYTF. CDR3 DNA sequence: TGTGCCAGCAGCGCCCTAAATCCCGGGGGCGGTGGCTACACCTTC.

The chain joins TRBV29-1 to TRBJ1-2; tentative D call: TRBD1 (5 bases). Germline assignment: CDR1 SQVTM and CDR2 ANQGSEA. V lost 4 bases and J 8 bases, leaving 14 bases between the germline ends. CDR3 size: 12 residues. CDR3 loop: CSVAPGDGGYTF. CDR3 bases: TGCAGCGTTGCACCGGGGGATGGCGGCTACACCTTC.

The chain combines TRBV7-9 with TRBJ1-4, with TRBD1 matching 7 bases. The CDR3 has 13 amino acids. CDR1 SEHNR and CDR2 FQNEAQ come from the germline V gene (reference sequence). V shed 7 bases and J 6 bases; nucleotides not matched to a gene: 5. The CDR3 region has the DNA TGTGCCAGCAAAGCAGGGACAGATGAAAAACTGTTTTTT. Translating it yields CASKAGTDEKLFF.

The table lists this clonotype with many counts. The CDR3 region has the DNA TGTGCCAGCAGTTCGACAGAGTGGCAGCCCCAGCATTTT. Its translation: CASSSTEWQPQHF. The chain combines TRBV12-3 or TRBV12-4 with TRBJ1-5, with D maybe TRBD1 (5 bases). This CDR3 contains 13 residues. With 4 bases removed from V and 7 bases from J, the gap between germline ends came to 11 bases.

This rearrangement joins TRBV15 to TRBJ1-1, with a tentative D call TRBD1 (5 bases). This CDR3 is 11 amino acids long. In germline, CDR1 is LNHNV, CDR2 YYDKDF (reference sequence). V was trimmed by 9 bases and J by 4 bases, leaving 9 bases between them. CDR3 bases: TGTGCCACAGCGGGACTCACTGAAGCTTTCTTT. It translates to CATAGLTEAFF.

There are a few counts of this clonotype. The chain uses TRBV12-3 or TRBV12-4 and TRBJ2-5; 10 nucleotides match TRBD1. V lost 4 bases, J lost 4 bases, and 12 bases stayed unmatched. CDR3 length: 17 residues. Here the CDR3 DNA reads TGTGCCAGCAGTTCGCCAACGTCGGGACAGGGGTTAGAGACCCAGTACTTC. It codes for CASSSPTSGQGLETQYF.

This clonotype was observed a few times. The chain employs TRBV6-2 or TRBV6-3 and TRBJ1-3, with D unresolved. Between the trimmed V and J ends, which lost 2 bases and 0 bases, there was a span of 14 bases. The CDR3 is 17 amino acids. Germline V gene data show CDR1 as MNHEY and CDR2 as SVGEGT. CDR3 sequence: CASSYRHSAISGNTIYF. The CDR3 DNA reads TGTGCCAGCAGTTACCGCCACAGTGCTATCTCTGGAAACACCATATATTTT.

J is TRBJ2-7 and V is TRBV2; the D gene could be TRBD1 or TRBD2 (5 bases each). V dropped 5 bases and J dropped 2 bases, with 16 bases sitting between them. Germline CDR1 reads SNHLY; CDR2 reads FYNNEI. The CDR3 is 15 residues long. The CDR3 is CASSLYRDGTYEQYF. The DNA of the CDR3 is TGTGCCAGCAGTTTATACCGGGACGGCACCTACGAGCAGTACTTC.

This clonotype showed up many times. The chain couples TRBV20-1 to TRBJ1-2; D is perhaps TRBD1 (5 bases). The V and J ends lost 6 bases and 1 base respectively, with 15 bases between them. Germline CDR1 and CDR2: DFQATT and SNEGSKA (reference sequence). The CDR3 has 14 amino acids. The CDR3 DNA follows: TGCAGTGCCGCCGGGCAGGGTAGTAACTATGGCTACACCTTC. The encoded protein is CSAAGQGSNYGYTF.

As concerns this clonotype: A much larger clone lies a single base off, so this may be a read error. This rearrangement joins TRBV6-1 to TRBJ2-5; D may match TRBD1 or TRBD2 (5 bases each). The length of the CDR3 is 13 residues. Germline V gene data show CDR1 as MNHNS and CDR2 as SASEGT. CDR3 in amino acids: CASGGHQLETQCF. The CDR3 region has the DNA TGTGCCAGCGGGGGTCACCAGCTAGAGACCCAGTGCTTC.

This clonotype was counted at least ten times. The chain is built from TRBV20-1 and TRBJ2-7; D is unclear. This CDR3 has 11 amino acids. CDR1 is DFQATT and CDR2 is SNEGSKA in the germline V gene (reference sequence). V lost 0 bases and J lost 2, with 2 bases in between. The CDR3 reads CSARDPYEQYF. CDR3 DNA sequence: TGCAGTGCTAGAGATCCCTACGAGCAGTACTTC.

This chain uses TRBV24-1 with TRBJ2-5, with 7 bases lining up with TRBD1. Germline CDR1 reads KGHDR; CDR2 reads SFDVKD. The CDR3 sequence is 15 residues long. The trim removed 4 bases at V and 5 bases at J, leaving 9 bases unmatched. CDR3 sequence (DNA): TGTGCCACCAGTGAACTGCAGGGGGTCGGGGAGACCCAGTACTTC. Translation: CATSELQGVGETQYF.

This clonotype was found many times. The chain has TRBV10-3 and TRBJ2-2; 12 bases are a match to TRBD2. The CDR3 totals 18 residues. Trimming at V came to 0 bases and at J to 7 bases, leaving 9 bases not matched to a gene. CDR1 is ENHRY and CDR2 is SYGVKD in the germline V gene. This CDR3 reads CAISESRTSGKMGGELFF. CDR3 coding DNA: TGTGCCATCAGTGAGTCTCGGACTAGCGGGAAAATGGGCGGGGAGCTGTTTTTT.

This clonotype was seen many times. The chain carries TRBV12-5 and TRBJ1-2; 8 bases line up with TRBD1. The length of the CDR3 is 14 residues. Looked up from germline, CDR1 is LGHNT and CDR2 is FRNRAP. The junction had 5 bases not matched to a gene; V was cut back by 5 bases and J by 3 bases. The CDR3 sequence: CASGGETGDYGYTF. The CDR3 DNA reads TGTGCTAGTGGTGGGGAGACAGGGGACTATGGCTACACCTTC.

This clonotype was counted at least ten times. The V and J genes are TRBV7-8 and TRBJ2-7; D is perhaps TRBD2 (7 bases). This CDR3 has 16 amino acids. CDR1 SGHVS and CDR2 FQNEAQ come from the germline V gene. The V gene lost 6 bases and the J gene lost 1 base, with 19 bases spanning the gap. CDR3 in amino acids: CASSFRGGHQSYEQYF. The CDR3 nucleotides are TGTGCCAGCAGTTTTAGGGGGGGTCACCAATCCTACGAGCAGTACTTC.

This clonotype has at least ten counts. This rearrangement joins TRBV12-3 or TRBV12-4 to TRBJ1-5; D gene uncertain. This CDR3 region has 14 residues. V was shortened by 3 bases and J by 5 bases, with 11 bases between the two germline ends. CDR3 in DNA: TGTGCCAGCAGTTTGGCAATTGGTTATCAGCCCCAGCATTTT. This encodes CASSLAIGYQPQHF.

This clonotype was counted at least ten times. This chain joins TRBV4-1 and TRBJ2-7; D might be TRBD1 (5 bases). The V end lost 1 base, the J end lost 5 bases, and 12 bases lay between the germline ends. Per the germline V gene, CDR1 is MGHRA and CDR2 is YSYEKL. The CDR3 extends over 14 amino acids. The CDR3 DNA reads TGCGCCAGCAGCCAAGTTAAGGGGTTCGACGAGCAGTACTTC. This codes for CASSQVKGFDEQYF.

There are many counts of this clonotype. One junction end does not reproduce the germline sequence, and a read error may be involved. Here the CDR3 DNA reads TGTGCCAGCGGCCAGATCAGGGATGTTCTCTTT. It yields the protein CASGQIRDVLF. The chain is built from TRBV2 and TRBJ1-1; weak D call: TRBD1 (5 bases). The CDR3 is made up of 11 amino acids. Germline CDR1 SNHLY, CDR2 FYNNEI. Full variable domain (outside the CDR3, taken from reference TRBV2 and TRBJ1-1): EPEVTQTPSHQVTQMGQEVILRCVPISNHLYFYWYRQILGQKVEFLVSFYNNEISEKSEIFDDQFSVERPDGSNFTLKIRSTKLEDSAMYFCASGQIRDVLFGQGTRLTVV.

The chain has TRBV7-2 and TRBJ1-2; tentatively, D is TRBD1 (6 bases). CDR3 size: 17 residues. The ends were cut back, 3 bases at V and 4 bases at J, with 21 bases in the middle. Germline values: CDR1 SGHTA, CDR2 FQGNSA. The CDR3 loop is CASSFRAGAVGGYGYTF. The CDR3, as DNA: TGTGCCAGCAGCTTTAGGGCAGGGGCGGTTGGTGGCTATGGCTACACCTTC.

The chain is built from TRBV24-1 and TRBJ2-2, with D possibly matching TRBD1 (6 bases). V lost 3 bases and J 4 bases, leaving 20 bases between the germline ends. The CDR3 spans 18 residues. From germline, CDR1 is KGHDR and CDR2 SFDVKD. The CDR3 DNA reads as TGTGCCACCAGTGATCGGACCGGGGCCAAGGGGGTCACCGGGGAGCTGTTTTTT. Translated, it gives CATSDRTGAKGVTGELFF.